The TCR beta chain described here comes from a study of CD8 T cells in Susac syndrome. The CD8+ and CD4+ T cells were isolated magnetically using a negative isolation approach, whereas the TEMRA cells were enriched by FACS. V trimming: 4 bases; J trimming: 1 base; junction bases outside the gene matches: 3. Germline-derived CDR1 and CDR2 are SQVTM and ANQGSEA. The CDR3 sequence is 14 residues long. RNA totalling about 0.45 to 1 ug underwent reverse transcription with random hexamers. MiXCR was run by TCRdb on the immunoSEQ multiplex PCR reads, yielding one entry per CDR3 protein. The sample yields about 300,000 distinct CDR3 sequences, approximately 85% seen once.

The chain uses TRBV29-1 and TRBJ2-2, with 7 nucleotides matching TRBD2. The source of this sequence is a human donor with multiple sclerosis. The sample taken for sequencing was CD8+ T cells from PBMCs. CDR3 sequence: CSVVRGENTGELFF. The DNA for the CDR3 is TGCAGCGTTGTCCGGGGGGAGAACACCGGGGAGCTGTTTTTT.